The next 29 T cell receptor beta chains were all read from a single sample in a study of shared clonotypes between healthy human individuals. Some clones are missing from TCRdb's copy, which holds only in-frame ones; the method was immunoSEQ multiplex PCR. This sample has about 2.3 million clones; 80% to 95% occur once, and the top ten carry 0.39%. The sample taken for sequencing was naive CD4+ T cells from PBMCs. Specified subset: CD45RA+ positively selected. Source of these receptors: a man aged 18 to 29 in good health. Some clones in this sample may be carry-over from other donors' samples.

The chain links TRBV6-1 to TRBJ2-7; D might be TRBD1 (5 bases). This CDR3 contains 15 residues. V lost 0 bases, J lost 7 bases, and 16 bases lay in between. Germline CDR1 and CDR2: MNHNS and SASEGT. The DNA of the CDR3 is TGTGCCAGCAGTGAAGCGGATGGGATTGGGGCGGAGCAGTACTTC. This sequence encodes CASSEADGIGAEQYF.

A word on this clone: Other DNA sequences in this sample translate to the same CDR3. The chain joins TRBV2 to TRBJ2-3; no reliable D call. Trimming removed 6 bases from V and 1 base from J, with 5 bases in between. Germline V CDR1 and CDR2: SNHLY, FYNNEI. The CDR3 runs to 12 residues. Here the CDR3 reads CASRTGTDTQYF. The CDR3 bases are TGTGCCAGCAGGACGGGCACAGATACGCAGTATTTT. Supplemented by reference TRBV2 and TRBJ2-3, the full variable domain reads EPEVTQTPSHQVTQMGQEVILRCVPISNHLYFYWYRQILGQKVEFLVSFYNNEISEKSEIFDDQFSVERPDGSNFTLKIRSTKLEDSAMYFCASRTGTDTQYFGPGTRLTVL.

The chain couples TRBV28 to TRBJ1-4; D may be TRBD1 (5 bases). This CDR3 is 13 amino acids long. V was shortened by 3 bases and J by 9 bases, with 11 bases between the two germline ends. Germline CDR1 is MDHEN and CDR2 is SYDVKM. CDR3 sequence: CASSFRGVQKLFF. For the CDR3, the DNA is TGTGCCAGCAGTTTTAGGGGTGTGCAAAAACTGTTTTTT.

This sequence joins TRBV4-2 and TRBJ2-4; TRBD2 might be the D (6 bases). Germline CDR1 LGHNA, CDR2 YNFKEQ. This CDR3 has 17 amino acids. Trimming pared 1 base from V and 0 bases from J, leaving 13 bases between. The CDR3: CASSQVGREEAKNIQYF. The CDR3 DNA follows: TGTGCCAGCAGCCAAGTAGGGCGGGAAGAAGCCAAAAACATTCAGTACTTC.

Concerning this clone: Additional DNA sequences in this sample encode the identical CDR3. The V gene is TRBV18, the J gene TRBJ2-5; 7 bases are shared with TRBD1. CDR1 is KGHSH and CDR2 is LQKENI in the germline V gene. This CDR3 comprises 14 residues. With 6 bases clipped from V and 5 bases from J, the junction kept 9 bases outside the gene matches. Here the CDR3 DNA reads TGTGCCAGCTCGCCCACAGGGGTTGGGGAGACCCAGTACTTC. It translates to CASSPTGVGETQYF. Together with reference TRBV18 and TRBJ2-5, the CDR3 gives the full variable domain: NAGVMQNPRHLVRRRGQEARLRCSPMKGHSHVYWYRQLPEEGLKFMVYLQKENIIDESGMPKERFSAEFPKEGPSILRIQQVVRGDSAAYFCASSPTGVGETQYFGPGTRLLVL.

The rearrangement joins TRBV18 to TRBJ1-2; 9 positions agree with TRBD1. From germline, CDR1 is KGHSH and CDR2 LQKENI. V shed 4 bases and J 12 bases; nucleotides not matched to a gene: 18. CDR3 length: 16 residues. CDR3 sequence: CASSLQKPGQGTYNTF. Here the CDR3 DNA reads TGTGCCAGCTCACTACAGAAACCGGGACAGGGAACGTACAACACCTTC. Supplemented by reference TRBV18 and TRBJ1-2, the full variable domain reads NAGVMQNPRHLVRRRGQEARLRCSPMKGHSHVYWYRQLPEEGLKFMVYLQKENIIDESGMPKERFSAEFPKEGPSILRIQQVVRGDSAAYFCASSLQKPGQGTYNTFGSGTRLTVV.

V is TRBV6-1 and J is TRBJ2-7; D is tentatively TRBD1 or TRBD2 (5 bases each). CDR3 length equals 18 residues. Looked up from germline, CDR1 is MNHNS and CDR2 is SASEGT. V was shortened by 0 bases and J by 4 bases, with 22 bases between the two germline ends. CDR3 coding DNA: TGTGCCAGCAGTGAAGCGGGCGATGGAGAGGGGTGGGGGTACGAGCAGTACTTC. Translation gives CASSEAGDGEGWGYEQYF.

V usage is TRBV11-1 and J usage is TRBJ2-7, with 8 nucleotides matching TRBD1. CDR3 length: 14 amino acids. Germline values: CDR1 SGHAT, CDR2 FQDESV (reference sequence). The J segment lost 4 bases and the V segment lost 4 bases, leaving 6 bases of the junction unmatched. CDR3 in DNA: TGTGCCAGCAGCTCCCGGGACAGGCGTTACGAGCAGTACTTC. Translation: CASSSRDRRYEQYF. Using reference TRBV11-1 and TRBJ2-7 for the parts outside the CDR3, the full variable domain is EAEVAQSPRYKITEKSQAVAFWCDPISGHATLYWYRQILGQGPELLVQFQDESVVDDSQLPKDRFSAERLKGVDSTLKIQPAELGDSAMYLCASSSRDRRYEQYFGPGTRLTVT.

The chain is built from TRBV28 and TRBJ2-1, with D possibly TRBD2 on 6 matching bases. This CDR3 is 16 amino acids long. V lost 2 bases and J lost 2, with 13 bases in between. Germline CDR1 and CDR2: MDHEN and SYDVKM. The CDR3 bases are TGTGCCAGCAGTTTAACTAGCTCAACTACCTACAATGAGCAGTTCTTC. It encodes CASSLTSSTTYNEQFF.

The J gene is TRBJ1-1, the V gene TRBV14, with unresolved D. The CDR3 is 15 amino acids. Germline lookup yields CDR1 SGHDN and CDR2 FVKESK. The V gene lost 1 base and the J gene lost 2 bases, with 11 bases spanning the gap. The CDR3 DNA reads TGTGCCAGCAGCCAAGTGGGAGGAGGTAACACTGAAGCTTTCTTT. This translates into CASSQVGGGNTEAFF.

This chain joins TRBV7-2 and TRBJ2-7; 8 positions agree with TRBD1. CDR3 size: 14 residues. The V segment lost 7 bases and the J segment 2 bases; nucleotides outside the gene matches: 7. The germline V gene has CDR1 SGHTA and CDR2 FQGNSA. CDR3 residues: CASNIGQGPYEQYF. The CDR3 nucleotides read TGTGCCAGCAACATCGGACAGGGACCCTACGAGCAGTACTTC.

The CDR3 DNA is TGTGCCAGCAGCTTGTTGGATTGGGGGTCCTACAATGAGCAGTTCTTC. It translates to CASSLLDWGSYNEQFF. This chain joins TRBV7-3 and TRBJ2-1; the D gene could be TRBD1 or TRBD2 (5 bases each). Germline V gene sequence: CDR1 SGHTA, CDR2 FQGTGA. Trimming removed 3 bases from V and 1 base from J, with 13 bases in between. The CDR3 length is 16 residues.

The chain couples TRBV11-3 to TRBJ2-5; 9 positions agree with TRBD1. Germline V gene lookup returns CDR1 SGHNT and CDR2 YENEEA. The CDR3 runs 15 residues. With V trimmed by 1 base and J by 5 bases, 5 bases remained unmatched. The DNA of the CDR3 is TGTGCCAGCAGCTTAGGGTACAGGGGGCGCGAGACCCAGTACTTC. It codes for CASSLGYRGRETQYF.

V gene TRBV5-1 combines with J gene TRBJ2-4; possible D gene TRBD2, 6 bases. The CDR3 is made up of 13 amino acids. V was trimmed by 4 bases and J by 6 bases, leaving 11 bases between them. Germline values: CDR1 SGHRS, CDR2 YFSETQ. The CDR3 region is CASSAGPSNIQYF. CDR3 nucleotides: TGCGCCAGCAGCGCGGGACCTTCAAACATTCAGTACTTC.

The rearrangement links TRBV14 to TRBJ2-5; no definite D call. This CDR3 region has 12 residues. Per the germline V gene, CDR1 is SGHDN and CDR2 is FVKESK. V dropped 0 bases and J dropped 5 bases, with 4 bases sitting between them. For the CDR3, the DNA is TGTGCCAGCAGCCAAGATGTGGAGACCCAGTACTTC. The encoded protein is CASSQDVETQYF.

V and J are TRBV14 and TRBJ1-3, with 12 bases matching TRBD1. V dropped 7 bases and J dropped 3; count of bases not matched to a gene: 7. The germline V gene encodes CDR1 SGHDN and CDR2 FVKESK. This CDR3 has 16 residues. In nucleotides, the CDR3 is TGTGCCAGCAAACCGGGACAGGGGGCATTTGGAAACACCATATATTTT. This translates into CASKPGQGAFGNTIYF.

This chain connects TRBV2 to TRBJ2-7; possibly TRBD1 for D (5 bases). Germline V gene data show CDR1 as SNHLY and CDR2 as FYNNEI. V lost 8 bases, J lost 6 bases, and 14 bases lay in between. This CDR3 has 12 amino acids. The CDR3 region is CASSTASPEQYF. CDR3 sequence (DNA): TGTGCCAGCTCGACAGCCTCGCCCGAGCAGTACTTC. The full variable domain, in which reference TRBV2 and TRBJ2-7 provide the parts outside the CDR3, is EPEVTQTPSHQVTQMGQEVILRCVPISNHLYFYWYRQILGQKVEFLVSFYNNEISEKSEIFDDQFSVERPDGSNFTLKIRSTKLEDSAMYFCASSTASPEQYFGPGTRLTVT.

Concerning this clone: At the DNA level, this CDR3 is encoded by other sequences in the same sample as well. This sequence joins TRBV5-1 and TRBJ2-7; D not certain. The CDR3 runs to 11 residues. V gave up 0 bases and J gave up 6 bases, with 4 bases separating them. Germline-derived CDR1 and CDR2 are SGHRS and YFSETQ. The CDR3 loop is CASSLGGEQYF. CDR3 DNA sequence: TGCGCCAGCAGCTTGGGGGGCGAGCAGTACTTC.

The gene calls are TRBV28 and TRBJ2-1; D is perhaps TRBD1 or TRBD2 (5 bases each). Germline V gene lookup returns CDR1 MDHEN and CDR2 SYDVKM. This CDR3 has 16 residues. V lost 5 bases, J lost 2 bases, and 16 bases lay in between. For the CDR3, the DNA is TGTGCCAGCAGTCTTGGGGGTACGCGCACCTACAATGAGCAGTTCTTC. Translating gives CASSLGGTRTYNEQFF.

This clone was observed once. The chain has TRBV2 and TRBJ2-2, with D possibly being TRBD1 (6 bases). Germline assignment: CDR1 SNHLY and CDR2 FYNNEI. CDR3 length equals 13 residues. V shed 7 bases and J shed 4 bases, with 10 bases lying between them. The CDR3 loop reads CASKDSGTGELFF. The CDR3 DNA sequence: TGTGCCAGCAAGGACAGTGGCACCGGGGAGCTGTTTTTT.

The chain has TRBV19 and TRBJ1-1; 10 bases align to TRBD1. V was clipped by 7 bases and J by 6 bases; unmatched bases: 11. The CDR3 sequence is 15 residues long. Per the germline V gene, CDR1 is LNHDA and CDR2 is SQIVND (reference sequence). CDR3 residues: CASIPRTGGFAEAFF. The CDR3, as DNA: TGTGCCAGTATACCGAGGACAGGGGGTTTCGCTGAAGCTTTCTTT.

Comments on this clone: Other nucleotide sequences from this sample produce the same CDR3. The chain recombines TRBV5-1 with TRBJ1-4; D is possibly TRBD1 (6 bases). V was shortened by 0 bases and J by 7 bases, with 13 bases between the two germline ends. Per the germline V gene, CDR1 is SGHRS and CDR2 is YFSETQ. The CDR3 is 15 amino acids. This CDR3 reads CASSLAGGAGEKLFF. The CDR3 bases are TGCGCCAGCAGCTTGGCTGGGGGCGCGGGTGAAAAACTGTTTTTT.

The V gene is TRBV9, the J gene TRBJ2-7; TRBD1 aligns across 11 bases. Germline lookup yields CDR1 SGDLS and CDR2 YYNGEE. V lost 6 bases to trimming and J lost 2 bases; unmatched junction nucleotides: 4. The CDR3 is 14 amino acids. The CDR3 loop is CASTPGQGAYEQYF. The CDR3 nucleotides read TGTGCCAGCACCCCGGGACAGGGGGCCTACGAGCAGTACTTC.

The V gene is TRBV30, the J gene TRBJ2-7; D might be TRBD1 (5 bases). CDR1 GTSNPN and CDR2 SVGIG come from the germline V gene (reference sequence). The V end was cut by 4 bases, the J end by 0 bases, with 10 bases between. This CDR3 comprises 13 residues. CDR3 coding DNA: TGTGCCTGGAACAAGGGGCTCTCCTACGAGCAGTACTTC. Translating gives CAWNKGLSYEQYF.

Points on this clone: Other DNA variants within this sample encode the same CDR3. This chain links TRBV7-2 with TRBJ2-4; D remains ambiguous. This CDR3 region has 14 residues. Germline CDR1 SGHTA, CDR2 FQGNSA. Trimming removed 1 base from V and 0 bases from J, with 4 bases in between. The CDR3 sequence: CASSLDLAKNIQYF. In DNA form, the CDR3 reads TGTGCCAGCAGCTTAGACCTAGCCAAAAACATTCAGTACTTC.

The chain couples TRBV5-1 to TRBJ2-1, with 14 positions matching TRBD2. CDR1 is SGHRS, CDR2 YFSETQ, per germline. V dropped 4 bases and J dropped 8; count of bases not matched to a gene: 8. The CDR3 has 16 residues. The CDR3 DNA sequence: TGCGCCAGCAGCGCCGGACCGGGACTAGCGGGAGATGAGCAGTTCTTC. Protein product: CASSAGPGLAGDEQFF.

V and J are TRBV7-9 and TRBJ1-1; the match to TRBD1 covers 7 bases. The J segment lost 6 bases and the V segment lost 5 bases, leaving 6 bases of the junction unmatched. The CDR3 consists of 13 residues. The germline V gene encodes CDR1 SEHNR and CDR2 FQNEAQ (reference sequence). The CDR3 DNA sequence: TGTGCCAGCAGCCCAGGGGGTTCTGCTGAAGCTTTCTTT. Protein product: CASSPGGSAEAFF. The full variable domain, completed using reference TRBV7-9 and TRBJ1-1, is DTGVSQNPRHKITKRGQNVTFRCDPISEHNRLYWYRQTLGQGPEFLTYFQNEAQLEKSRLLSDRFSAERPKGSFSTLEIQRTEQGDSAMYLCASSPGGSAEAFFGQGTRLTVV.

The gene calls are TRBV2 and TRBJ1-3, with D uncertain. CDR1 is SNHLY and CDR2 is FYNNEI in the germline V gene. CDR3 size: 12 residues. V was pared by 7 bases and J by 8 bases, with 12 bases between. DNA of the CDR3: TGTGCCAGCAAATCGGACGGGGACACCATATATTTT. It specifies CASKSDGDTIYF.

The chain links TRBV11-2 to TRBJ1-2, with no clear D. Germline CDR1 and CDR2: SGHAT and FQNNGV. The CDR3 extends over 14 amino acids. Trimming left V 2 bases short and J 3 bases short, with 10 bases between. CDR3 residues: CASSLMQQDYGYTF. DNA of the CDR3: TGTGCCAGCAGCTTAATGCAGCAGGACTATGGCTACACCTTC.